The 12 T cell receptor beta chains in this list originate from one sample, sequenced in a study of regulatory T cells in long-lasting Graves disease. Indicated time point: newly diagnosed GD, antithyroid drugs for less than 3 months. PBMC-derived RNA was used for the TCR library. Construction of TCR beta libraries relied on iRepertoire HTBI primers and on Arm-PCR targeting CDR3 regions. Using its own MiXCR run on the multiplex PCR reads, TCRdb lists one record per CDR3 protein. Altogether more than 400,000 distinct CDR3 sequences are present, 15% to 20% being singletons, with the ten largest covering approximately 12%. A further study also used this sample, focusing on T cells in Graves' hyperthyroidism and ophthalmopathy.

The sample was peripheral blood mononuclear cells (PBMCs), taken at new diagnosis, from a patient treated with antithyroid drugs. The receptors derive from a middle-aged man with Graves disease.

This clonotype was detected a few times. The V call is TRBV30, the J call TRBJ1-2, with a weak D call TRBD1 (5 bases). The CDR3 extends over 13 amino acids. V lost 4 bases, J lost 5 bases, and 14 bases lay in between. CDR1 is GTSNPN and CDR2 is SVGIG in the germline V gene (reference sequence). CDR3 nucleotides: TGTGCCTGGATGACAGATGCTAGTTATGGCTACACCTTC. Residues: CAWMTDASYGYTF.

This clonotype has only a few counts. This chain connects TRBV12-3 or TRBV12-4 to TRBJ1-1, with a tentative D call TRBD1 (6 bases). Trimming stripped 7 bases from V and 1 base from J, with 19 bases between. The CDR3 contains 16 residues. CDR3 region: CASIAKGGGTNTEAFF. The DNA for the CDR3 is TGTGCCAGCATCGCTAAGGGGGGGGGTACGAACACTGAAGCTTTCTTT.

This clonotype was counted a few times. Written as DNA, the CDR3 is TGTGCCAGCAGTCCGGAGCCCCGAGAGACCCAGTACTTC. This codes for CASSPEPRETQYF. The rearrangement joins TRBV12-3 or TRBV12-4 to TRBJ2-5; D gene unclear. Trimming shortened V by 5 bases and J by 4 bases, and 11 bases separated the two germline ends. This CDR3 comprises 13 residues.

In its sample, this clonotype was seen many times. The rearrangement joins TRBV7-2 to TRBJ1-1; no reliable D call. Germline-derived CDR1 and CDR2 are SGHTA and FQGNSA. V shed 6 bases and J shed 0 bases, with 8 bases lying between them. The CDR3 runs to 13 residues. The CDR3 reads CASSQVLNTEAFF. The CDR3 DNA reads as TGTGCCAGCAGTCAGGTCTTGAACACTGAAGCTTTCTTT.

This clonotype was found many times. As DNA, the CDR3 is TGCGCCAGCAAAATCGTGCGGGGGCGATACAATGAGCAGTTCTTC. Its translation: CASKIVRGRYNEQFF. The rearrangement links TRBV5-1 to TRBJ2-1; possibly TRBD2 for D (7 bases). Germline V lookup: CDR1 SGHRS, CDR2 YFSETQ. V lost 6 bases and J lost 4, with 17 bases in between. The CDR3 covers 15 residues.

This CDR3 reads CASSQEPGLSDNEQFF. The CDR3 DNA follows: TGTGCCAGCAGCCAAGAACCGGGTCTCTCGGACAATGAGCAGTTCTTC. The chain uses TRBV7-9 and TRBJ2-1; D ambiguous. The CDR3 loop spans 16 amino acids. Germline assignment: CDR1 SEHNR and CDR2 FQNEAQ (reference sequence). Trimming shortened V by 5 bases and J by 5 bases, and 19 bases separated the two germline ends. The full variable domain, completed using reference TRBV7-9 and TRBJ2-1, is DTGVSQNPRHKITKRGQNVTFRCDPISEHNRLYWYRQTLGQGPEFLTYFQNEAQLEKSRLLSDRFSAERPKGSFSTLEIQRTEQGDSAMYLCASSQEPGLSDNEQFFGPGTRLTVL.

The rearrangement links TRBV2 to TRBJ2-3, with 14 bases aligning to TRBD2. Trimming at V came to 5 bases and at J to 3 bases, leaving 7 bases not matched to a gene. The germline V gene has CDR1 SNHLY and CDR2 FYNNEI. This CDR3 contains 17 residues. CDR3 sequence reads: CASSLGLAGVATDTQYF. CDR3 DNA sequence: TGTGCCAGCAGTCTGGGACTAGCGGGAGTCGCGACAGATACGCAGTATTTT.

CDR3 DNA sequence: TGTGCCAGCAGGGTTAATGAGCAGTTCTTC. Its protein product is CASRVNEQFF. This chain uses TRBV6-2 or TRBV6-3 with TRBJ2-1, with D unclear. The ends were cut back, 6 bases at V and 7 bases at J, with 4 bases in the middle. Germline values: CDR1 MNHEY, CDR2 SVGEGT. This CDR3 has 10 residues.

This clonotype was observed at least ten times. V and J are TRBV24-1 and TRBJ2-1; D might be TRBD1 (6 bases). The CDR3 covers 17 residues. Trimming took 6 bases from V and 5 from J, leaving 22 bases between them. CDR1 is KGHDR and CDR2 is SFDVKD in the germline V gene. CDR3 amino acids: CATSSVSRGQLDNEQFF. The DNA for the CDR3 is TGTGCCACCAGTTCCGTTAGCAGGGGTCAGTTGGACAATGAGCAGTTCTTC.

This clonotype was observed a handful of times. The chain uses TRBV28 and TRBJ1-3; D possibly corresponds to TRBD1 (5 bases). This CDR3 is built from 14 residues. Germline values: CDR1 MDHEN, CDR2 SYDVKM. The V end was cut by 5 bases, the J end by 1 base, with 9 bases between. The CDR3 sequence: CASSASGSGNTIYF. The DNA for the CDR3 is TGTGCCAGCAGTGCCTCAGGGTCTGGAAACACCATATATTTT.

This clonotype appeared once. The rearrangement uses TRBV30 and TRBJ2-1; perhaps TRBD2 as D (5 bases). Judging by the DNA end, TRBJ2-7 fits better; the J call may be wrong. Germline V gene lookup returns CDR1 GTSNPN and CDR2 SVGIG (reference sequence). The length of the CDR3 is 15 residues. The CDR3 protein is CAWRYGGRTYNEQYF. The CDR3 DNA is TGTGCCTGGAGATATGGTGGGAGAACCTACAATGAGCAGTACTTC.

This clonotype showed up just a few times. This chain uses TRBV10-3 with TRBJ2-6; 9 bases map to TRBD1. The germline V gene encodes CDR1 ENHRY and CDR2 SYGVKD. CDR3 size: 19 residues. Trimming removed 6 bases from V and 1 base from J; junction bases left unmatched: 13. The CDR3 loop reads CAIRDPGQGSVSGANVLTF. The CDR3 DNA reads as TGTGCCATCAGAGATCCGGGACAGGGTTCCGTATCTGGGGCCAACGTCCTGACTTTC.